This TCR beta chain was observed in a study of OX40 agonist ivuxolimab in advanced cancers. Overall study context: Treatment of patients was with ivuxolimab, an agonistic anti-OX40 (CD134) antibody. General observations from the study: Normalized expansion of T-cell clones was also low for some nonresponders.

Turning to this clone: Its antigen is not known.

Some clones are missing from TCRdb's copy, which holds only in-frame ones; the method was immunoSEQ multiplex PCR. The sample comprises tens of thousands of clones, about four fifths of which are singletons, and less than 15% rests with the top ten. The CDR3 contains 15 residues. Trimming at V came to 3 bases and at J to 8 bases, leaving 13 bases not matched to a gene. Germline values: CDR1 GTSNPN, CDR2 SVGIG (reference sequence). Patients were ineligible given autoimmune disease history or systemic immunosuppression. The genes are TRBV30 and TRBJ2-1; 7 positions agree with TRBD2. The sequence was obtained from an adult with an advanced solid tumor such as melanoma, head and neck, liver or kidney cancer. The source was CD4+ or CD8+ T cells sorted from blood, collected in a trial of the OX40 agonist ivuxolimab. The CDR3 loop reads CAWRNGLAVLDEQFF. The CDR3 coding sequence is TGTGCCTGGAGAAACGGTCTAGCGGTTTTGGATGAGCAGTTCTTC.